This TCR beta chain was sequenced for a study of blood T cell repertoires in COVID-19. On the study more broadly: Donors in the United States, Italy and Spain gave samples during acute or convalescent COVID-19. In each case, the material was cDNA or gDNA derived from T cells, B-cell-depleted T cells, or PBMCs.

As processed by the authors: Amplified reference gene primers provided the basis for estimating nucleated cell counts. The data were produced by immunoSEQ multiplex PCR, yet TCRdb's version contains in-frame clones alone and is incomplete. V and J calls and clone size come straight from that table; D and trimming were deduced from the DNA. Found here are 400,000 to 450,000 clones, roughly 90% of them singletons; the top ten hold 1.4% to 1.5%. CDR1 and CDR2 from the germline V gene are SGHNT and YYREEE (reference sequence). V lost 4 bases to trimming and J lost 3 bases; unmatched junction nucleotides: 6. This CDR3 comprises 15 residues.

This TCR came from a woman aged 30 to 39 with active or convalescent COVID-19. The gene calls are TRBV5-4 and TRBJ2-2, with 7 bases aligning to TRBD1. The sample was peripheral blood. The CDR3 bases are TGTGCCAGCAGCGTCAGGGGGTTGGACACCGGGGAGCTGTTTTTT. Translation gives CASSVRGLDTGELFF.